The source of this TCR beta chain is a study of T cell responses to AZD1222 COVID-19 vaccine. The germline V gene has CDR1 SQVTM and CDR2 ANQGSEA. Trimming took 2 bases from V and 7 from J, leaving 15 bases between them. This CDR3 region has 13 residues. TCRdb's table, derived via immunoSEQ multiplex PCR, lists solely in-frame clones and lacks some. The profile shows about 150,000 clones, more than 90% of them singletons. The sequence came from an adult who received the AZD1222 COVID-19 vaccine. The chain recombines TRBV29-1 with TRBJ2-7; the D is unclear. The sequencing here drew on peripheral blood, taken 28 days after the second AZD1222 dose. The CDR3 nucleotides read TGCAGCGTTGAAAGAACCCTCGAAGGGGAGCAGTACTTC. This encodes CSVERTLEGEQYF.